These T cell receptor beta chains were read from a single sample in a study of technical replicates of blood from a handful of donors. Sequencing was performed with immunoSEQ multiplex PCR; in TCRdb, only in-frame clones are kept and a portion is missing. The sample consists of tens of thousands of clones, approximately 94% of them appearing once. Input material: T cells isolated from PBMCs. These receptors were obtained from a human donor in good health. The CDR3 runs from the conserved cysteine through the conserved F or W. D genes are given only for firm matches. Not all rows give a size; the values are once, few, many and, for expanded clones, a class.

clone size	CDR3 length	J gene	V gene	D gene	CDR3 DNA	CDR3 protein
.	13	TRBJ2-7	TRBV5-1	TRBD1	TGCGCCAGCACGGAAACAGGGGTCAACGAGCAGTACTTC	CASTETGVNEQYF
.	15	TRBJ1-1	TRBV4-2	.	TGTGCCAGCAGCCAAAAGGACAGCCGGAACACTGAAGCTTTCTTT	CASSQKDSRNTEAFF
.	15	TRBJ2-1	TRBV28	.	TGTGCCAGCAGTTTATTTCGAGAAATGGTCGATGAGCAGTTCTTC	CASSLFREMVDEQFF
once	15	TRBJ2-1	TRBV7-3	TRBD1	TGTGCCAGCAGCTTAGGAAGGGGGCTTTTCAATGAGCAGTTCTTC	CASSLGRGLFNEQFF
.	15	TRBJ2-7	TRBV7-3	.	TGTGCCAGCAGCCCGGCGCCGGGAGCGAACTACGAGCAGTACTTC	CASSPAPGANYEQYF
.	16	TRBJ2-1	TRBV10-3	TRBD2	TGTGCCATCACCCGGACTACTAGCGGGACCTACAATGAGCAGTTCTTC	CAITRTTSGTYNEQFF
.	15	TRBJ2-3	TRBV7-9	TRBD2	TGTGCCAGCAGCCCTCGCCTAGCGGTCGGGGATACGCAGTATTTT	CASSPRLAVGDTQYF
.	13	TRBJ2-7	TRBV6-5	TRBD1	TGTGCCAGCAGTACAGGGGGTTCCTACGAGCAGTACTTC	CASSTGGSYEQYF
.	13	TRBJ1-2	TRBV4-2	.	TGTGCCAGCAGCCAAGACAGGAACTATGGCTACACCTTC	CASSQDRNYGYTF
.	13	TRBJ1-1	TRBV25-1	.	TGTGCCAGCAGTGTGGGGAGTACCGCAGAAGCTTTCTTT	CASSVGSTAEAFF
.	14	TRBJ1-1	TRBV4-3	.	TGCGCCAGCAGCCCCGTAGAGGGATCCACTGAAGCTTTCTTT	CASSPVEGSTEAFF
once	15	TRBJ1-1	TRBV14	TRBD1	TGTGCCAGCAGCGCGTACAGGGGGACGTCGTCTGAAGCTTTCTTT	CASSAYRGTSSEAFF
.	14	TRBJ2-2	TRBV19	.	TGTGCCAGTAACGGACAGCAGAACACCGGGGAGCTGTTTTTT	CASNGQQNTGELFF
.	16	TRBJ2-7	TRBV18	TRBD2	TGTGCCAGCTCACCAACTAGCGGGAGACTCTCCTACGAGCAGTACTTC	CASSPTSGRLSYEQYF
few	13	TRBJ1-1	TRBV12-5	.	TGTGCTAGTGGTTTGGGACTATGGGCTGAAGCTTTCTTT	CASGLGLWAEAFF
few	20	TRBJ2-2	TRBV9	TRBD2	TGTGCCAGCAGCGCATGGGTTCCGGGACTAGCGGGAGGGCCTGCCGGGGAGCTGTTTTTT	CASSAWVPGLAGGPAGELFF
.	15	TRBJ1-2	TRBV11-2	TRBD1	TGTGCCAGCAGGTGGATCGGGACAGAACAAGGTGGCTACACCTTC	CASRWIGTEQGGYTF
.	14	TRBJ1-1	TRBV27	.	TGTGCCAGCAGTTTAGGACTGCAGAACACTGAAGCTTTCTTT	CASSLGLQNTEAFF
.	13	TRBJ2-7	TRBV6-4	TRBD1	TGTGCCAGCAGGGGACAGAATTTATACGAGCAGTACTTC	CASRGQNLYEQYF
.	16	TRBJ2-3	TRBV21-1	.	TGTGCCAGCAGCAAAAGAGAAGGTCCCAGGACAGATACGCAGTATTTT	CASSKREGPRTDTQYF
.	19	TRBJ1-5	TRBV7-2	TRBD1	TGTGCCAGCAGCTGTCCGGGACAGGGGTGTCGGTTTATCGATCAGCCCCAGCATTTT	CASSCPGQGCRFIDQPQHF
.	15	TRBJ2-1	TRBV29-1	TRBD2	TGCAGCGCTAATTTCGTAAGCGGGAGTCGCGATGAGCAGTTCTTC	CSANFVSGSRDEQFF
.	15	TRBJ1-1	TRBV19	.	TGTGCCAGTAGTCGTCCAGGCATCCGAAACACTGAAGCTTTCTTT	CASSRPGIRNTEAFF
.	20	TRBJ2-1	TRBV9	TRBD2	TGTGCCAGCAGCGGTCTCGGGACTAGCGGGAGTGAGAGCTCCTACAATGAGCAGTTCTTC	CASSGLGTSGSESSYNEQFF
.	16	TRBJ1-5	TRBV21-1	.	TGTGCCAGCAGCAAATCAGCAGCAGGGAAGTATCAGCCCCAGCATTTT	CASSKSAAGKYQPQHF
.	10	TRBJ2-7	TRBV10-3	.	TGTGCCCTCTCATCTAACGAGCAGTACTTC	CALSSNEQYF
.	13	TRBJ2-5	TRBV11-2	.	TGTGCCAGCAGCTTTGGCCACCAAGAGACCCAGTACTTC	CASSFGHQETQYF
.	15	TRBJ2-1	TRBV7-2	TRBD2	TGTGCCAGCAGCTTCAGGACTAGCGGGAGGAATGAGCAGTTCTTC	CASSFRTSGRNEQFF
.	13	TRBJ2-7	TRBV19	TRBD1	TGTGCCAGTAGTATGGGGACAGACTACGAGCAGTACTTC	CASSMGTDYEQYF
.	16	TRBJ2-1	TRBV7-9	TRBD2	TGTGCCAGCAGCCCTAAGATGACTAGCGACTACAATGAGCAGTTCTTC	CASSPKMTSDYNEQFF
once	12	TRBJ2-7	TRBV28	.	TGTGCCAGCAGACGGAGCTCCTACGAGCAGTACTTC	CASRRSSYEQYF
.	15	TRBJ1-4	TRBV7-9	TRBD1	TGTGCCAGCAGCACTAAAGGGACAGCAAATGAAAAACTGTTTTTT	CASSTKGTANEKLFF
.	14	TRBJ1-1	TRBV21-1	.	TGTGCCAGCAGCAAGGCCGACAGGGTCACTGAAGCTTTCTTT	CASSKADRVTEAFF